The 14 T cell receptor beta chains below all came from one sample that was sequenced in a study of control samples from healthy donors and cancer patients. Clones were read by immunoSEQ multiplex PCR, and TCRdb kept only the in-frame ones, dropping some. The sample includes roughly 190,000 clones, around 90% of them seen just once. The material sequenced was blood. The source is a man aged 30 to 39 in good health.

CDR3 coding DNA: TGCGCCAGCAGTGAATCAGGTCAGCCCCAGCATTTT. Protein: CASSESGQPQHF. The chain recombines TRBV10-2 with TRBJ1-5; D unresolved. The ends were cut back, 3 bases at V and 6 bases at J, with 6 bases in the middle. The CDR3 consists of 12 residues. From germline, CDR1 is WSHSY and CDR2 SAAADI.

J is TRBJ2-1 and V is TRBV7-6; no clear D gene. CDR1 is SGHVS, CDR2 FNYEAQ, per germline. CDR3 length equals 16 residues. V was trimmed by 0 bases and J by 0 bases, leaving 9 bases between them. This CDR3 reads CASSLAVLSSYNEQFF. CDR3 DNA sequence: TGTGCCAGCAGCTTAGCAGTGCTTAGCTCCTACAATGAGCAGTTCTTC. Combining the CDR3 with reference TRBV7-6 and TRBJ2-1 gives the whole variable domain GAGVSQSPRYKVTKRGQDVALRCDPISGHVSLYWYRQALGQGPEFLTYFNYEAQQDKSGLPNDRFSAERPEGSISTLTIQRTEQRDSAMYRCASSLAVLSSYNEQFFGPGTRLTVL.

This chain joins TRBV30 and TRBJ2-1; no firm D call. This CDR3 region has 11 residues. Germline V gene sequence: CDR1 GTSNPN, CDR2 SVGIG (reference sequence). V lost 5 bases and J 9 bases, leaving 11 bases between the germline ends. CDR3 DNA: TGTGCCTGGGTAAAGTTCGGTGAGCAGTTCTTC. Protein sequence: CAWVKFGEQFF. Combining the CDR3 with reference TRBV30 and TRBJ2-1 gives the whole variable domain SQTIHQWPATLVQPVGSPLSLECTVEGTSNPNLYWYRQAAGRGLQLLFYSVGIGQISSEVPQNLSASRPQDRQFILSSKKLLLSDSGFYLCAWVKFGEQFFGPGTRLTVL.

In this sample, this clone turned up once. The V and J genes are TRBV7-8 and TRBJ2-7; no clear D. The CDR3 extends over 17 amino acids. The V and J ends lost 1 base and 7 bases respectively, with 23 bases between them. Germline-derived CDR1 and CDR2 are SGHVS and FQNEAQ. In DNA form, the CDR3 reads TGTGCCAGCAGCTTAGGGGTGTCGAGCTACTCTAGAAGGGAGCAGTACTTC. Protein product: CASSLGVSSYSRREQYF.

The chain links TRBV19 to TRBJ1-1, with unresolved D. The V end was cut by 1 base, the J end by 8 bases, with 17 bases between. The CDR3 extends over 15 amino acids. CDR1 and CDR2 (germline): LNHDA, SQIVND (reference sequence). CDR3 nucleotide sequence: TGTGCCAGTAGTATAGCAAGCCCCGGCAGGACCGAAGCTTTCTTT. Protein product: CASSIASPGRTEAFF.

The chain couples TRBV9 to TRBJ2-3; perhaps D is TRBD1 or TRBD2 (5 bases each). The V end was cut by 4 bases, the J end by 2 bases, with 11 bases between. The V gene's germline CDR1 is SGDLS and CDR2 YYNGEE. The CDR3 spans 14 residues. The CDR3 DNA is TGTGCCAGCAGCCCTCGGGACGCCACAGATACGCAGTATTTT. Translated: CASSPRDATDTQYF.

This clone showed up just once. The J gene is TRBJ2-7, the V gene TRBV19; 9 bases match TRBD1. V shed 3 bases, J shed 5 bases, and the junction held 8 bases outside the gene matches. The CDR3 has 15 residues. Germline CDR1 and CDR2: LNHDA and SQIVND (reference sequence). The CDR3 bases are TGTGCCAGTAGTATTGGTGGACAGGGGAGCCACGAGCAGTACTTC. It specifies CASSIGGQGSHEQYF.

The chain employs TRBV2 and TRBJ1-4, with a weak D call TRBD1 (5 bases). Germline V gives CDR1 SNHLY, CDR2 FYNNEI. The CDR3 totals 14 residues. Between the trimmed V and J ends, which lost 5 bases and 9 bases, there was a span of 16 bases. The CDR3 spells CASSFRDGRQKLFF. As DNA, the CDR3 is TGTGCCAGCAGTTTCAGGGACGGCCGGCAAAAACTGTTTTTT.

The chain links TRBV24-1 to TRBJ2-2; D might be TRBD1 (6 bases). V lost 5 bases and J lost 4, with 10 bases in between. Germline V lookup: CDR1 KGHDR, CDR2 SFDVKD. This CDR3 contains 14 residues. CDR3 sequence (DNA): TGTGCCACCAGTGGACAGGTGATCACCGGGGAGCTGTTTTTT. Its protein product is CATSGQVITGELFF.

The genes are TRBV30 and TRBJ2-7; D tentatively reads TRBD1 or TRBD2 (5 bases each). The germline CDR1 and CDR2 sequences are GTSNPN and SVGIG (reference sequence). Trimming stripped 1 base from V and 3 bases from J, with 19 bases between. The CDR3 is 16 amino acids. CDR3 residues: CAWSGAGSRRVYEQYF. Here the CDR3 DNA reads TGTGCCTGGAGTGGGGCAGGGAGCAGAAGGGTCTACGAGCAGTACTTC. The complete variable domain, with remaining parts taken from reference TRBV30 and TRBJ2-7, reads SQTIHQWPATLVQPVGSPLSLECTVEGTSNPNLYWYRQAAGRGLQLLFYSVGIGQISSEVPQNLSASRPQDRQFILSSKKLLLSDSGFYLCAWSGAGSRRVYEQYFGPGTRLTVT.

This clone occurred many times. The gene calls are TRBV4-1 and TRBJ1-5; D not certain. CDR3 length equals 15 residues. Germline CDR1 reads MGHRA; CDR2 reads YSYEKL. Trimming removed 5 bases from V and 0 bases from J, with 11 bases in between. The CDR3 sequence is CASSLAENSNQPQHF. CDR3 coding DNA: TGCGCCAGCAGCTTGGCCGAGAATAGCAATCAGCCCCAGCATTTT.

V is TRBV6-6 and J is TRBJ1-1; TRBD1 is a possible D gene (5 bases). Germline values: CDR1 MNHNY, CDR2 SVGAGI (reference sequence). The CDR3 runs to 14 residues. Trimming left V 5 bases short and J 4 bases short, with 14 bases between. The DNA for the CDR3 is TGTGCCAGCAGTACGGGCCCAGGGCCCACTGAAGCTTTCTTT. Translating gives CASSTGPGPTEAFF.

V is TRBV6-5 and J is TRBJ2-1, with a tentative D call TRBD1 (5 bases). Germline CDR1 is MNHEY and CDR2 is SVGAGI. The CDR3 is made up of 14 amino acids. Trimming stripped 6 bases from V and 6 bases from J, with 15 bases between. CDR3 residues: CASRSEGVANEQFF. The CDR3 DNA reads as TGTGCCAGCAGAAGCGAAGGGGTAGCCAATGAGCAGTTCTTC.

The J gene is TRBJ2-7, the V gene TRBV6-5; 9 positions match TRBD1. Germline V lookup: CDR1 MNHEY, CDR2 SVGAGI. The ends lost 5 bases at V and 4 bases at J; junction bases unmatched: 3. The length of the CDR3 is 13 residues. CDR3 residues: CASSLGTGYEQYF. CDR3 DNA sequence: TGTGCCAGCAGTCTAGGGACAGGGTACGAGCAGTACTTC.